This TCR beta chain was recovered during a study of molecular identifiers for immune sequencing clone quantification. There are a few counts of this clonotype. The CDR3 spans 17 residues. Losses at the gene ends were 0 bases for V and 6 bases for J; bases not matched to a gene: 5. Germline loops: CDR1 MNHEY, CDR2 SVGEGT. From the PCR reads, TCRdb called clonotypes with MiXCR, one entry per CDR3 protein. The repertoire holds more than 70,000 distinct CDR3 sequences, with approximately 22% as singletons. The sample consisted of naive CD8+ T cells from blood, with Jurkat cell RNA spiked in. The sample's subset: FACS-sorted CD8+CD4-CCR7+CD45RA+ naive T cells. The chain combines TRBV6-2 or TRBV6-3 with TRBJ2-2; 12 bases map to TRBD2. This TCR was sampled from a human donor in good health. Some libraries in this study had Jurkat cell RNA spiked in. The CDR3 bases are TGTGCCAGCAGTTACTCGAGGACTAGCGGGGCATCCGGGGAGCTGTTTTTT. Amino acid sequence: CASSYSRTSGASGELFF.